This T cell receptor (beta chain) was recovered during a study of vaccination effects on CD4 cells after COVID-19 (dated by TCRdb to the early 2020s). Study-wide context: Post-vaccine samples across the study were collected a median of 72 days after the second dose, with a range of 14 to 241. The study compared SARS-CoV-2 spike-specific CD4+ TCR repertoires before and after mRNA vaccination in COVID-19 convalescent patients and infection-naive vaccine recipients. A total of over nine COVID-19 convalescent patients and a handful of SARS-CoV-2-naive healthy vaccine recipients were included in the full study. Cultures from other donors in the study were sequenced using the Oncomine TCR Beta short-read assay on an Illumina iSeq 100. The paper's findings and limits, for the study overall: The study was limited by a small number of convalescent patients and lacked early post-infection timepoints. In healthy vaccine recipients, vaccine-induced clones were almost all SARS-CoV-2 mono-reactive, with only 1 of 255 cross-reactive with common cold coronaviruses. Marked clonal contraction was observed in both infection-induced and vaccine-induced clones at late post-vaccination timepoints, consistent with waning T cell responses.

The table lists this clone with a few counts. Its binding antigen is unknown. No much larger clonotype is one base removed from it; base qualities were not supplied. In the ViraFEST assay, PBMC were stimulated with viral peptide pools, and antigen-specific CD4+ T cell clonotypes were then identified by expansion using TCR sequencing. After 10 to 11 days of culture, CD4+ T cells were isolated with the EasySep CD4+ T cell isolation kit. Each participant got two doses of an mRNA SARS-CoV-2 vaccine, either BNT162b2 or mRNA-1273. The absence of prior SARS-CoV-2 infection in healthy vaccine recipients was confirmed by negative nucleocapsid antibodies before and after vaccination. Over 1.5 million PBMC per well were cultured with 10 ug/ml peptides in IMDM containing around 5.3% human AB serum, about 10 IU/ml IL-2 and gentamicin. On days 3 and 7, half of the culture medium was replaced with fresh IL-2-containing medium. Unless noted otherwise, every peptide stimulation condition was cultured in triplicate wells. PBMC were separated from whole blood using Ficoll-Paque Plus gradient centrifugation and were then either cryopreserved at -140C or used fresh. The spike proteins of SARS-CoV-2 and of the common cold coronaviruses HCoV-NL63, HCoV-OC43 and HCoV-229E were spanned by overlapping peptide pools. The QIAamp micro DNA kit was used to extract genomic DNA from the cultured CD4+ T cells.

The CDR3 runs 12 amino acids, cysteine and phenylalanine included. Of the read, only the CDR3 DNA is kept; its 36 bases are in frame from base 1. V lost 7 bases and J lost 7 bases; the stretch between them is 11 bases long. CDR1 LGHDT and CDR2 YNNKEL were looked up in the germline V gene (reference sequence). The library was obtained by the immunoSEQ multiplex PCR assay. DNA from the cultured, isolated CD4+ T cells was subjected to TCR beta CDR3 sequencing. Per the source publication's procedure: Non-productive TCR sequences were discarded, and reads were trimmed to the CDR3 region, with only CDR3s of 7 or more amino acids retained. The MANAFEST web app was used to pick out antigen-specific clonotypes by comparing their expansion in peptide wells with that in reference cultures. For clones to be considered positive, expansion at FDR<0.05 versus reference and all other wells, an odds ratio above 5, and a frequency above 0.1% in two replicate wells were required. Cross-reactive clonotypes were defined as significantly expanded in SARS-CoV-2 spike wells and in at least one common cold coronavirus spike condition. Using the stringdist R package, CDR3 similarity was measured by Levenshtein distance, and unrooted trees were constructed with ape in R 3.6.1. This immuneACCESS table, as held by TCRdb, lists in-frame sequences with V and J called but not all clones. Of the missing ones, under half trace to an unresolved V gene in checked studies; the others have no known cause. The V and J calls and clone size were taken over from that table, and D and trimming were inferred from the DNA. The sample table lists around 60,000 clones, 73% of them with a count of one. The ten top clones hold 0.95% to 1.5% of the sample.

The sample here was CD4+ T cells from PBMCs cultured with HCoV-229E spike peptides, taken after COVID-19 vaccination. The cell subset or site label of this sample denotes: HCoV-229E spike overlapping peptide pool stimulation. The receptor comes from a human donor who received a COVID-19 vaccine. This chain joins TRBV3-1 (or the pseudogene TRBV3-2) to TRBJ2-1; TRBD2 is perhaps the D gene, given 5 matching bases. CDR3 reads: CASTRTGNEQFF. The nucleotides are TGTGCCAGCACCCGGACGGGAAATGAGCAGTTCTTC.